The source of this TCR beta chain is a study of blood T cells in healthy people across ages. Study outcomes and limitations: Aged donors had fewer naive CD4+ cells and lower diversity than long-lived donors.

Drawn from each donor were 7.5 to 10 milliliters of peripheral blood. Germline-derived CDR1 and CDR2 are MNHNY and SVGAGI (reference sequence). The CDR3 extends over 14 amino acids. V dropped 6 bases and J dropped 1 base, with 11 bases sitting between them. In the case of this clonotype: Antigen unknown.

Alongside a J-beta primer mix, a sample-barcoded 5' primer served in a second PCR lasting 7 to 11 cycles. Every cDNA molecule bore a tag from a template-switch adaptor containing 12 random nucleotides. Each CDR3 protein gets one entry after TCRdb re-called the 5' RACE reads with MiXCR. Of over 1,500,000 distinct CDR3 sequences listed, approximately 39% were seen once; the top ten hold under 25%. The sequence came from a human donor in good health. Sequenced: blood. The genes are TRBV6-6 and TRBJ2-3; D ambiguous. CDR3 DNA: TGTGCCAGCAGCCAGGTCCAGCGCACAGATACGCAGTATTTT. It encodes CASSQVQRTDTQYF.